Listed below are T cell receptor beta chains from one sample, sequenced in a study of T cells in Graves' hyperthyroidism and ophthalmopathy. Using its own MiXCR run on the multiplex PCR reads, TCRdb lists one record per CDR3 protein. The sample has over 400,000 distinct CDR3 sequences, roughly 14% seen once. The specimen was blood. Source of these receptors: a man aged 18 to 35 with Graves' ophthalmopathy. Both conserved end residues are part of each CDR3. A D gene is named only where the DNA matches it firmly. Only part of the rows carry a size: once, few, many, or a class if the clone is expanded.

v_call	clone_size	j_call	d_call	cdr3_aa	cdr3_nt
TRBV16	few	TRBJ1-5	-	CASFDSPRTDANQPQHF	TGTGCCAGCTTTGACAGCCCACGGACTGATGCTAATCAGCCCCAGCATTTT
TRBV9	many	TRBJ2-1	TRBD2	CASSVTSGSYNEQFF	TGTGCCAGCAGCGTCACTAGCGGCTCCTACAATGAGCAGTTCTTC
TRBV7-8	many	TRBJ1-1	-	CASSTSYTEAFF	TGTGCCAGCAGCACCAGTTACACTGAAGCTTTCTTT
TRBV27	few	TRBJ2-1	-	CASSEGGGLYNEQFF	TGTGCCAGCAGTGAGGGGGGGGGGCTGTACAATGAGCAGTTCTTC
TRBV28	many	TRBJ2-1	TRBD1	CASSITGGDEQFF	TGTGCCAGCAGTATTACAGGGGGCGATGAGCAGTTCTTC
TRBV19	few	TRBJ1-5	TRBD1	CASSMGQGLYQPQHF	TGTGCCAGTAGTATGGGACAGGGTCTTTATCAGCCCCAGCATTTT
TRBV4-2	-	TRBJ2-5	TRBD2	CASSQASGRYQETQYF	TGTGCCAGCAGCCAAGCTAGCGGGAGGTACCAAGAGACCCAGTACTTC
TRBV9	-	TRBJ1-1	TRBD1	CASSPRDRGFPEAFF	TGTGCCAGCAGCCCTCGGGACAGGGGTTTTCCTGAAGCTTTCTTT
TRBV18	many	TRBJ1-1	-	CASSPNGGAEEAFF	TGTGCCAGCTCACCCAATGGGGGCGCGGAAGAAGCTTTCTTT
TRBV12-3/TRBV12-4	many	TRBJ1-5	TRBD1	CASSWTGKDQPQHF	TGTGCCAGCAGTTGGACAGGGAAGGATCAGCCCCAGCATTTT
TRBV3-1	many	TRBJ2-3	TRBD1	CASSRQGAPSTDTQYF	TGTGCCAGCAGCCGCCAGGGGGCACCTAGCACAGATACGCAGTATTTT
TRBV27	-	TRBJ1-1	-	CASSFGRGGVRIF	TGTGCCAGCAGTTTTGGTCGGGGTGGGGTACGAATCTTT
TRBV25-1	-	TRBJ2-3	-	CASSETPLTQYF	TGTGCCAGCAGTGAAACCCCACTCACGCAGTATTTT
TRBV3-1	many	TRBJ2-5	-	CASSQGPGLEETQYF	TGTGCCAGCAGCCAAGGCCCGGGGTTGGAAGAGACCCAGTACTTC
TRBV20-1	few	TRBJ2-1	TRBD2	CSAGPLGRGYNEQFF	TGCAGTGCTGGGCCTCTCGGGAGGGGCTACAATGAGCAGTTCTTC
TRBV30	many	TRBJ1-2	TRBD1	CAWSLTGGFYGYTF	TGTGCCTGGAGTCTGACAGGGGGCTTCTATGGCTACACCTTC
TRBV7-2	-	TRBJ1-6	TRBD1	CASSPPGTGNSPLHF	TGTGCCAGCAGCCCGCCCGGGACAGGTAATTCACCCCTCCACTTT
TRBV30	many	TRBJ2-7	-	CAWRTLSSYEQYF	TGTGCCTGGCGGACATTGAGCTCCTACGAGCAGTACTTC
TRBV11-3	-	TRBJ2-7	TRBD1	CASSPSAGGSYEQYF	TGTGCCAGCAGCCCCAGCGCAGGGGGCTCCTACGAGCAGTACTTC
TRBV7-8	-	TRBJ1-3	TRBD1	CASSLARQGINTIYF	TGTGCCAGCAGCTTAGCGAGACAGGGGATAAACACCATATATTTT
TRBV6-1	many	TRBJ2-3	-	CASTSASDTQYF	TGTGCCAGCACGTCTGCCTCAGATACGCAGTATTTT
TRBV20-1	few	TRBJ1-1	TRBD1	CSARPPLGQGKAEAFF	TGCAGTGCTAGACCTCCTTTGGGACAGGGAAAGGCTGAAGCTTTCTTT
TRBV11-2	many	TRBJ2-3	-	CASSIQRDTQYF	TGTGCCAGCAGCATACAACGGGATACGCAGTATTTT
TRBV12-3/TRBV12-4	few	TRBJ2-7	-	CASSWEGPYEQYF	TGTGCCAGCAGCTGGGAAGGGCCCTACGAGCAGTACTTC
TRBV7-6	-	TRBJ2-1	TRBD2	CASRHRLADYNEQFF	TGTGCCAGCAGGCATAGACTAGCGGACTACAATGAGCAGTTCTTC
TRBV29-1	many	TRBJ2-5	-	CSTMGPEQETQYF	TGCAGCACCATGGGGCCGGAGCAAGAGACCCAGTACTTC
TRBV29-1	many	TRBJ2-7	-	CSALNEGYEQYF	TGCAGCGCTCTCAATGAGGGATACGAGCAGTACTTC
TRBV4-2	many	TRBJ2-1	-	CASSQERGNEQFF	TGTGCCAGCAGCCAAGAACGGGGCAATGAGCAGTTCTTC
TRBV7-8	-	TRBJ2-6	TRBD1	CASSLTGQGKSGANVLTF	TGTGCCAGCAGCTTAACGGGACAGGGGAAGTCTGGGGCCAACGTCCTGACTTTC
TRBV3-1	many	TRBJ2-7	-	CASSQFNNHEQYF	TGTGCCAGCAGCCAATTCAACAACCACGAGCAGTACTTC
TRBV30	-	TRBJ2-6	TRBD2	CAWSVRWDLAGTGANVLTF	TGTGCCTGGAGTGTAAGGTGGGACCTAGCGGGAACTGGGGCCAACGTCCTGACTTTC
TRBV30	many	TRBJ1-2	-	CASTWGYGYTF	TGTGCCTCGACCTGGGGCTATGGCTACACCTTC
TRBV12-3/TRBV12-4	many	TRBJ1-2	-	CASSLMRRNYGYTF	TGTGCCAGCAGTTTAATGCGGCGTAACTATGGCTACACCTTC
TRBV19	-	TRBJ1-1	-	CASIDSYTEAFF	TGTGCCAGTATCGACAGTTACACTGAAGCTTTCTTT
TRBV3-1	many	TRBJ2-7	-	CASSSLGYEQYF	TGTGCCAGCAGCTCGCTGGGCTACGAGCAGTACTTC
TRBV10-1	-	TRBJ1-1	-	CASSDGVLNTEAFF	TGCGCCAGCAGTGATGGGGTCCTGAACACTGAAGCTTTCTTT